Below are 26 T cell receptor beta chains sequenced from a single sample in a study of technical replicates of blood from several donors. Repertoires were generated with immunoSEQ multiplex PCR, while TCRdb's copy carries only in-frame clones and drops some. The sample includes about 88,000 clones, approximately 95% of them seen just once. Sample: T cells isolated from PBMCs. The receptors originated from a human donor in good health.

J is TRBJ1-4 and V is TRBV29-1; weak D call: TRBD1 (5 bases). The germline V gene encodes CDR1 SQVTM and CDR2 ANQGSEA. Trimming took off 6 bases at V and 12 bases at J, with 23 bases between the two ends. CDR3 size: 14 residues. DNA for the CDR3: TGCAGCGTCTCACCGGGGCACCAGGGAGGGGAACTGTTTTTT. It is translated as CSVSPGHQGGELFF. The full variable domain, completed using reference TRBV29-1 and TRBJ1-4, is SAVISQKPSRDICQRGTSLTIQCQVDSQVTMMFWYRQQPGQSLTLIATANQGSEATYESGFVIDKFPISRPNLTFSTLTVSNMSPEDSSIYLCSVSPGHQGGELFFGSGTQLSVL.

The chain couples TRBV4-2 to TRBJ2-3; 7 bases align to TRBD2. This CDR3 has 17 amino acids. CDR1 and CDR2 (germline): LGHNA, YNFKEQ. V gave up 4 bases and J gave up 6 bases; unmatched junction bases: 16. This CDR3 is CASSLVNGGRNVDTQYF. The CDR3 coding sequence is TGTGCCAGCAGCCTGGTAAATGGCGGGAGAAATGTGGATACGCAGTATTTT.

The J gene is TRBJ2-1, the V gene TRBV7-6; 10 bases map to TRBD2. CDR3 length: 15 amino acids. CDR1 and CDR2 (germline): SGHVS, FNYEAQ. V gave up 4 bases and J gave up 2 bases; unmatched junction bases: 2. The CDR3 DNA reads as TGTGCCAGCAGCTCCCTAGCGGGAGCCTACAATGAGCAGTTCTTC. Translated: CASSSLAGAYNEQFF.

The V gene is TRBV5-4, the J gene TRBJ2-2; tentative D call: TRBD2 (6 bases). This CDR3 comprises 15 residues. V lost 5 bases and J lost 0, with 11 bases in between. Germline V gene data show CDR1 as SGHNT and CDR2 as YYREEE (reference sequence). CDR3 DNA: TGTGCCAGCAGGCGGGACGGAACGAACACCGGGGAGCTGTTTTTT. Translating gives CASRRDGTNTGELFF.

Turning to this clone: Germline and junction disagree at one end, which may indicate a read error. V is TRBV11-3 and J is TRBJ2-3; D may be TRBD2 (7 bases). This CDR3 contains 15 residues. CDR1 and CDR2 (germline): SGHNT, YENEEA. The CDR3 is CASSYGGQGTYTQYF. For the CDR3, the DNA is TGTGCCAGCAGCTACGGGGGGCAGGGCACATATACGCAGTATTTT.

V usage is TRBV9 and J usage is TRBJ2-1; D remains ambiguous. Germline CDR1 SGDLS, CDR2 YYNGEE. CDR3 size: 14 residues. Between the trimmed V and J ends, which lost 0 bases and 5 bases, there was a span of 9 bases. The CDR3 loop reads CASSVDARDNEQFF. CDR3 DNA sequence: TGTGCCAGCAGCGTAGATGCTAGAGACAATGAGCAGTTCTTC.

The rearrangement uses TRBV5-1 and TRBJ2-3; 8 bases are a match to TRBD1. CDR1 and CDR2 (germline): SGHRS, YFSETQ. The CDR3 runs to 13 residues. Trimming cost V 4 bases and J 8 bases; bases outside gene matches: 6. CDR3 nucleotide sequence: TGCGCCAGCAGCCACGGACAGGGCACTACGCAGTATTTT. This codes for CASSHGQGTTQYF.

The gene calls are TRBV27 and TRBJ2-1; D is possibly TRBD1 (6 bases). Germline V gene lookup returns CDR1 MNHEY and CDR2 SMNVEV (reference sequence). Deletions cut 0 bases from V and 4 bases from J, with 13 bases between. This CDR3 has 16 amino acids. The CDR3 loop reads CASSLSPGHSYNEQFF. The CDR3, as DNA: TGTGCCAGCAGTTTATCCCCGGGACACTCTTACAATGAGCAGTTCTTC.

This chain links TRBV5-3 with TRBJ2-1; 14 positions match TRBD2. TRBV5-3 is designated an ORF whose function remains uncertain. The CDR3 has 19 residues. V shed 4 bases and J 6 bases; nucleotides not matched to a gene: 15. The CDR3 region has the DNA TGTGCCAGAAGCGACGGCGGGACTAGCGGGAGCGCGGTGGGCAATGAGCAGTTCTTC. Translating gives CARSDGGTSGSAVGNEQFF.

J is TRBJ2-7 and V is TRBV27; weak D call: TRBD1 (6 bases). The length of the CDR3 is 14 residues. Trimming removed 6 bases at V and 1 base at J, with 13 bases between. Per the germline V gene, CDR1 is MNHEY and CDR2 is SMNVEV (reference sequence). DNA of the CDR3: TGTGCCAGCAGCATGGGACACTTATCCTACGAGCAGTACTTC. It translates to CASSMGHLSYEQYF.

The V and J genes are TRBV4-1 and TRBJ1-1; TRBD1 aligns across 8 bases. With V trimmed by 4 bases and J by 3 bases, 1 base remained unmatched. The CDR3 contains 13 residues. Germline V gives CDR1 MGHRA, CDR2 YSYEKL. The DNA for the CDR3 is TGCGCCAGCAGCCGACAGGGGTACACTGAAGCTTTCTTT. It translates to CASSRQGYTEAFF.

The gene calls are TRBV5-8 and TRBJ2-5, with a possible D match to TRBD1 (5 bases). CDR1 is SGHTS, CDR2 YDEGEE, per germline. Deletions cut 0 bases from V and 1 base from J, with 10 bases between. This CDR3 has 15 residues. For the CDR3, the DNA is TGTGCCAGCAGCTTGGGACAGCTCTTCCAAGAGACCCAGTACTTC. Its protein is CASSLGQLFQETQYF.

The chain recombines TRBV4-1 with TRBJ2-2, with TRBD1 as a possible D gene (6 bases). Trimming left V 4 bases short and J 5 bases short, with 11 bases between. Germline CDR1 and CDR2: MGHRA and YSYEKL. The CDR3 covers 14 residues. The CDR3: CASSRQVDTGELFF. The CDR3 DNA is TGCGCCAGCAGCCGACAGGTTGATACCGGGGAGCTGTTTTTT.

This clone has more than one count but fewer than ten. CDR3 in DNA: TGCGCCAGCAGTGAGGAAAGATTTAGAGGACAGCCCCAGCATTTT. Translation: CASSEERFRGQPQHF. This chain connects TRBV10-2 to TRBJ1-5; no firm D call. CDR3 length: 15 amino acids. Per germline, CDR1 WSHSY and CDR2 SAAADI. Between the trimmed V and J ends, which lost 2 bases and 7 bases, there was a span of 15 bases.

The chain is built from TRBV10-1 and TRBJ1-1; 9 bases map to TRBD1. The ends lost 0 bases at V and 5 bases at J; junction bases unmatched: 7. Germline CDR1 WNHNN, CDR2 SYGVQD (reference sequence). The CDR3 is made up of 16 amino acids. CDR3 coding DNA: TGCGCCAGCAGTGAGTCTCCGGGACAGGGATTTACTGAAGCTTTCTTT. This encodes CASSESPGQGFTEAFF.

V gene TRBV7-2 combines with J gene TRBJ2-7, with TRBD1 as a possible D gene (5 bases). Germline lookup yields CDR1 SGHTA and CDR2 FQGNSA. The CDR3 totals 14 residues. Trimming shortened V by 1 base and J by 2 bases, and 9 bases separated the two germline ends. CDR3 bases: TGTGCCAGCAGCTTAGTAGGGGCGACCTACGAGCAGTACTTC. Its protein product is CASSLVGATYEQYF.

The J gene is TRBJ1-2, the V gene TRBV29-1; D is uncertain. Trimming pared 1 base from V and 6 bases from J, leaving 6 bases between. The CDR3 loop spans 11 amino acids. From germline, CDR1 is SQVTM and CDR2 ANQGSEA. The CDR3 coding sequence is TGCAGCGTTGAAGTCGTCGATGGCTACACCTTC. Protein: CSVEVVDGYTF.

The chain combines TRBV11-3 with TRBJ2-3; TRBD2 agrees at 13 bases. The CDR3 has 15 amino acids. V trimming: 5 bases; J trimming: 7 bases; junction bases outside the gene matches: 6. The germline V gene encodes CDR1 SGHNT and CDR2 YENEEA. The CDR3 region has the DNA TGTGCCAGCAGCGAAAGACTAGCGGGAGGAAATACGCAGTATTTT. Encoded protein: CASSERLAGGNTQYF.

Here the CDR3 reads CASSYPGSGDFF. DNA of the CDR3: TGTGCCAGCAGTTATCCAGGGTCAGGGGATTTCTTT. The chain links TRBV6-6 to TRBJ1-1, with a tentative D call TRBD1 (6 bases). The CDR3 has 12 residues. The germline V gene encodes CDR1 MNHNY and CDR2 SVGAGI (reference sequence). V was trimmed by 3 bases and J by 13 bases, leaving 15 bases between them.

CDR3 region: CAWSYYSGEQFF. CDR3 bases: TGTGCCTGGAGCTACTACTCGGGTGAGCAGTTCTTC. J is TRBJ2-1 and V is TRBV30; D uncertain. The CDR3 contains 12 residues. The germline CDR1 and CDR2 sequences are GTSNPN and SVGIG (reference sequence). V was shortened by 3 bases and J by 9 bases, with 12 bases between the two germline ends.

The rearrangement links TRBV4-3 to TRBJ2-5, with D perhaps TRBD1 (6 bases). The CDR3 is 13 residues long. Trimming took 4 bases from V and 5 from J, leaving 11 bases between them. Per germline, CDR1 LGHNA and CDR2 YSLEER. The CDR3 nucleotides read TGCGCCAGCAGCCGGACAGTGGAGGAGACCCAGTACTTC. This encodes CASSRTVEETQYF.

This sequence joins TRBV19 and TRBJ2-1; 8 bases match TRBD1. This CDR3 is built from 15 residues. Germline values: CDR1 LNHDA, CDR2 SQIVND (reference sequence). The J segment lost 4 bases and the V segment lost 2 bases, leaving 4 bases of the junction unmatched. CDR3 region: CASSIPGQGYNEQFF. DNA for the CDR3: TGTGCCAGTAGTATACCAGGACAGGGTTACAATGAGCAGTTCTTC.

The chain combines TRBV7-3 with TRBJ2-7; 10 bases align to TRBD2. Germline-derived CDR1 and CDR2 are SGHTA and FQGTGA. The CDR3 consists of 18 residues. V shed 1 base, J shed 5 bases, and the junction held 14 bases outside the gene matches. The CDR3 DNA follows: TGTGCCAGCAGCTTAATAAACCCCTCTAGCGGGAGATTTAACGAGCAGTACTTC. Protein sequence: CASSLINPSSGRFNEQYF.

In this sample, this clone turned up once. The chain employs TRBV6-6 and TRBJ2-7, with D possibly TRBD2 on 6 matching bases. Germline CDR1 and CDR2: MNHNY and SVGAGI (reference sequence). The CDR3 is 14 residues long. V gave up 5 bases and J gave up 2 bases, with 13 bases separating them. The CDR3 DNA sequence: TGTGCCAGCAGTGGCTGGGACTCTGCCTACGAGCAGTACTTC. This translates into CASSGWDSAYEQYF.

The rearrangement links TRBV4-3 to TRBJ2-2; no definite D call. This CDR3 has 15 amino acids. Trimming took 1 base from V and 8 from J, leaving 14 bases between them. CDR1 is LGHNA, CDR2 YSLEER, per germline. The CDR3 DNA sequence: TGCGCCAGCAGCCAAGCCGACACGGCCTCTGGGGAGCTGTTTTTT. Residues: CASSQADTASGELFF.

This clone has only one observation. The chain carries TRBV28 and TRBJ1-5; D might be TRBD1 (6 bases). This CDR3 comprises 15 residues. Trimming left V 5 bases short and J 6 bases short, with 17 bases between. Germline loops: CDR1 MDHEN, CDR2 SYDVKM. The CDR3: CASSPAGANIQPQHF. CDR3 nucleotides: TGTGCCAGCAGTCCTGCAGGGGCTAATATTCAGCCCCAGCATTTT.